This T cell receptor (beta chain) was retrieved from a study of cytomegalovirus exposure and HLA in healthy donors. Study results and limitations: In a later analysis, HLA-associated beta chains showed higher expansion and lower generation probabilities than comparable chains.

As for this clone: What it recognizes is unknown.

The CDR3 is 17 residues long. Germline V gene lookup returns CDR1 LNHDA and CDR2 SQIVND (reference sequence). V lost 0 bases and J 1 base, leaving 16 bases between the germline ends. Primers: 60 Vbeta forward and 13 Jbeta reverse. Produced via immunoSEQ multiplex PCR; TCRdb's table is partial and in-frame only. The sample has approximately 120,000 clones; roughly 80% are singletons. This TCR was sampled from a woman in her forties or fifties in good health and CMV-seronegative. The sequencing sample was made of PBMCs. The chain employs TRBV19 and TRBJ2-7; the D gene is possibly TRBD1 (7 bases). Written as DNA, the CDR3 is TGTGCCAGTAGTATAGATCTCGAACAGGGGAGGTCCTACGAGCAGTACTTC. Amino acid sequence: CASSIDLEQGRSYEQYF. Full variable domain (remainder filled in from reference TRBV19 and TRBJ2-7): DGGITQSPKYLFRKEGQNVTLSCEQNLNHDAMYWYRQDPGQGLRLIYYSQIVNDFQKGDIAEGYSVSREKKESFPLTVTSAQKNPTAFYLCASSIDLEQGRSYEQYFGPGTRLTVT.